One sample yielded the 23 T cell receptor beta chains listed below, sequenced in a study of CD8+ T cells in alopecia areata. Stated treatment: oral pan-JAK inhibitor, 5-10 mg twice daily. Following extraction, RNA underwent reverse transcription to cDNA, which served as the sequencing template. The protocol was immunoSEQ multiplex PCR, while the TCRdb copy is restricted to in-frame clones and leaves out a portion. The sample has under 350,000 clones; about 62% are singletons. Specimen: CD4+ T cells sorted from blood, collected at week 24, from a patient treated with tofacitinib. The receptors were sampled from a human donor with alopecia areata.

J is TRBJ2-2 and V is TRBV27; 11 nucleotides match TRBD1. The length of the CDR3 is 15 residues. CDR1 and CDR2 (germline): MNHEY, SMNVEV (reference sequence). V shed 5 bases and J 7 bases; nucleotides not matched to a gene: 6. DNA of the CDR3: TGTGCCAGCAGTAGCGGGACAGGGGGTAACGGGGAGCTGTTTTTT. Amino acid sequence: CASSSGTGGNGELFF.

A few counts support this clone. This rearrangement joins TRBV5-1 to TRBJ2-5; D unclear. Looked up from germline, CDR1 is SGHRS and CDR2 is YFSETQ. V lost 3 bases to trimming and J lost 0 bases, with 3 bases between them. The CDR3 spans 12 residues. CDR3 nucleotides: TGCGCCAGCAGCTCAAACCAAGAGACCCAGTACTTC. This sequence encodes CASSSNQETQYF.

CDR3 in amino acids: CASSQEGRTGELFF. CDR3 coding DNA: TGCGCCAGCAGCCAAGAGGGCAGGACCGGGGAGCTGTTTTTT. The chain recombines TRBV4-3 with TRBJ2-2, with no clear D. V lost 0 bases to trimming and J lost 5 bases, with 7 bases between them. The CDR3 consists of 14 residues. CDR1 and CDR2 from the germline V gene are LGHNA and YSLEER.

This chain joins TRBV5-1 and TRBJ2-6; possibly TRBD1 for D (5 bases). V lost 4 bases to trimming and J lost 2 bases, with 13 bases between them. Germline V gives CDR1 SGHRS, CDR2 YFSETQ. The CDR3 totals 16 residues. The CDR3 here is CASSRTTAPGANVLTF. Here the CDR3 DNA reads TGCGCCAGCAGCCGTACGACAGCTCCTGGGGCCAACGTCCTGACTTTC.

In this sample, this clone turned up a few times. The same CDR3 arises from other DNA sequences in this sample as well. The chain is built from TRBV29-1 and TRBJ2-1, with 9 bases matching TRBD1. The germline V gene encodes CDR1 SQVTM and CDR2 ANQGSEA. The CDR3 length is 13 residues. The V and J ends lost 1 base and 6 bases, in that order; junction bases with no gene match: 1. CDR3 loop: CSVEGQGGNEQFF. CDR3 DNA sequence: TGCAGCGTTGAAGGACAGGGGGGCAATGAGCAGTTCTTC.

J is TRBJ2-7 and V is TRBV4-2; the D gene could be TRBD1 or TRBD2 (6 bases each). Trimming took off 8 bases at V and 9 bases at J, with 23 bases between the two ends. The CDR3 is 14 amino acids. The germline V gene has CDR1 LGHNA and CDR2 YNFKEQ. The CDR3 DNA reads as TGTGCCAGCGCACTTCCGGGGGACACCTCGCGGCAGTACTTC. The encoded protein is CASALPGDTSRQYF.

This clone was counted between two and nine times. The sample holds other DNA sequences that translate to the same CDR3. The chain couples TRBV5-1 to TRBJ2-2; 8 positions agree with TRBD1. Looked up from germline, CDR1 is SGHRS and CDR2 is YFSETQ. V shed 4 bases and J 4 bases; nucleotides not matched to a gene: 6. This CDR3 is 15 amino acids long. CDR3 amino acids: CASSPGQGGTGELFF. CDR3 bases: TGCGCCAGCAGCCCTGGACAGGGAGGCACCGGGGAGCTGTTTTTT.

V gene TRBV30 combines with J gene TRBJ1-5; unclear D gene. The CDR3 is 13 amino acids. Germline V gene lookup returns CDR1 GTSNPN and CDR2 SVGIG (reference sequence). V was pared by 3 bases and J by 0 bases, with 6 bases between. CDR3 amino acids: CAWSSNSNQPQHF. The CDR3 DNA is TGTGCCTGGAGCAGTAATAGCAATCAGCCCCAGCATTTT.

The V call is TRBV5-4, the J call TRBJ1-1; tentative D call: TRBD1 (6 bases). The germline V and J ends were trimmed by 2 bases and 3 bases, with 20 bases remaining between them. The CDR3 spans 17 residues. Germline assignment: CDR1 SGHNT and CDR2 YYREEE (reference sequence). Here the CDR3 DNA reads TGTGCCAGCAGCTTATTCAGGGGCTTGGGTCTTCACACTGAAGCTTTCTTT. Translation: CASSLFRGLGLHTEAFF.

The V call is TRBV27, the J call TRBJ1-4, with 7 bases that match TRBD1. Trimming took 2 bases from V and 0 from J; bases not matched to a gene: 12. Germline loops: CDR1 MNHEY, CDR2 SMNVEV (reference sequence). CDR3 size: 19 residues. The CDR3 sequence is CASSLVSRQGIATNEKLFF. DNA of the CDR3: TGTGCCAGCAGTTTAGTCAGTAGACAGGGTATTGCAACTAATGAAAAACTGTTTTTT. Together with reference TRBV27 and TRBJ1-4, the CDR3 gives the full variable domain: EAQVTQNPRYLITVTGKKLTVTCSQNMNHEYMSWYRQDPGLGLRQIYYSMNVEVTDKGDVPEGYKVSRKEKRNFPLILESPSPNQTSLYFCASSLVSRQGIATNEKLFFGSGTQLSVL.

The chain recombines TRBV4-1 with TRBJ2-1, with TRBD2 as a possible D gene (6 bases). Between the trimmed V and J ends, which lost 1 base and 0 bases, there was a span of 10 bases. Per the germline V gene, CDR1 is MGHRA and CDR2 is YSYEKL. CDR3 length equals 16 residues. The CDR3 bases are TGCGCCAGCAGCCAAGTAGGGGACTTCTCCTACAATGAGCAGTTCTTC. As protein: CASSQVGDFSYNEQFF.

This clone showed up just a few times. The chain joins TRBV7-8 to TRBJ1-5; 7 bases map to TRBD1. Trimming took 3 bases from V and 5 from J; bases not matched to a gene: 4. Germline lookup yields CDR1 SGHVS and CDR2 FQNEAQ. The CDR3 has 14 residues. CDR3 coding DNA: TGTGCCAGCAGCTTCGACAGGGCAGATCAGCCCCAGCATTTT. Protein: CASSFDRADQPQHF.

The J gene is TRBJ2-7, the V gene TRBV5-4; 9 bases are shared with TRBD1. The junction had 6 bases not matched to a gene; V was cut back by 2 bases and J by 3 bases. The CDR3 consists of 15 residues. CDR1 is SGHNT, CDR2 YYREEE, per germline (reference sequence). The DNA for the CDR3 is TGTGCCAGCAGCTTTAAGGACAGGGGATACTACGAGCAGTACTTC. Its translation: CASSFKDRGYYEQYF.

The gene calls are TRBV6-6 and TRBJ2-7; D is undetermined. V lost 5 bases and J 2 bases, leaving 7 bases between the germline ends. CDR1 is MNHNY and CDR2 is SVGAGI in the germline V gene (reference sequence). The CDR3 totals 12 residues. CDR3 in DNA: TGTGCCAGCAGTGACGGACCCTACGAGCAGTACTTC. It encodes CASSDGPYEQYF.

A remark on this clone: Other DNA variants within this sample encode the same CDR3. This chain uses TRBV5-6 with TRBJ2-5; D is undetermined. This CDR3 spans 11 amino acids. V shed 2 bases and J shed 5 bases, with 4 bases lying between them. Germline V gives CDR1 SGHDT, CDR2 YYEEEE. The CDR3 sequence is CASSFTETQYF. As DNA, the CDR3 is TGTGCCAGCAGCTTCACGGAGACCCAGTACTTC. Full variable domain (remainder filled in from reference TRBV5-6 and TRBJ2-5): DAGVTQSPTHLIKTRGQQVTLRCSPKSGHDTVSWYQQALGQGPQFIFQYYEEEERQRGNFPDRFSGHQFPNYSSELNVNALLLGDSALYLCASSFTETQYFGPGTRLLVL.

The CDR3: CAWSVLGASGTQYF. CDR3 nucleotides: TGTGCCTGGAGTGTACTAGGGGCGTCGGGGACCCAGTACTTC. The genes are TRBV30 and TRBJ2-5, with D perhaps being TRBD1 or TRBD2 (5 bases each). CDR1 is GTSNPN, CDR2 SVGIG, per germline (reference sequence). With 0 bases removed from V and 7 bases from J, the gap between germline ends came to 15 bases. This CDR3 has 14 amino acids.

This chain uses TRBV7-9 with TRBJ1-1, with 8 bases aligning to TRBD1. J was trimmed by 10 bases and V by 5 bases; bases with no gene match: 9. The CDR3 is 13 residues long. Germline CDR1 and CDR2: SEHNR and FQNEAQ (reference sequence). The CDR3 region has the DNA TGTGCCAGCAGCCCAGCGGGAGACAGGGGAGCTTTCTTT. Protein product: CASSPAGDRGAFF.

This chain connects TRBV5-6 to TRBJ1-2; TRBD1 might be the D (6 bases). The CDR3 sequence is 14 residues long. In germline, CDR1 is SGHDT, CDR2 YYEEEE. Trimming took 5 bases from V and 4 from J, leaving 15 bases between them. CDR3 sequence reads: CASSKLGQPYGYTF. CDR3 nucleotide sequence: TGTGCCAGCAGTAAACTCGGACAGCCCTATGGCTACACCTTC.

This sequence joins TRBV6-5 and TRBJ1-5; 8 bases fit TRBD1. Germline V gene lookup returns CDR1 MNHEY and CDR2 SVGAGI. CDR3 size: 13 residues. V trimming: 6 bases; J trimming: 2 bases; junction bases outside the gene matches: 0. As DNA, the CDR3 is TGTGCCAGCAGGGACAGGGGCAATCAGCCCCAGCATTTT. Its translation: CASRDRGNQPQHF.

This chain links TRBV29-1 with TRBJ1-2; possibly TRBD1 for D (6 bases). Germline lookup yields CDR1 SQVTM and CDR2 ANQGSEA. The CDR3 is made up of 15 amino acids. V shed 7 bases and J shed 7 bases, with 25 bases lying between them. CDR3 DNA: TGCAGCGCTTCTAGGGGGGCCGACCTTCAGGCTGGCTACACCTTC. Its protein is CSASRGADLQAGYTF.

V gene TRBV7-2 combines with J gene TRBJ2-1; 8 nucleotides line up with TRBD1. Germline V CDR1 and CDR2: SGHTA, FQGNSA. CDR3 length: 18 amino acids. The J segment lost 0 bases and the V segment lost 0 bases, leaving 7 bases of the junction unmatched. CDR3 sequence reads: CASSLAFRTGSSYNEQFF. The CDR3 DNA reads TGTGCCAGCAGCTTAGCTTTCAGGACAGGGAGCTCCTACAATGAGCAGTTCTTC.

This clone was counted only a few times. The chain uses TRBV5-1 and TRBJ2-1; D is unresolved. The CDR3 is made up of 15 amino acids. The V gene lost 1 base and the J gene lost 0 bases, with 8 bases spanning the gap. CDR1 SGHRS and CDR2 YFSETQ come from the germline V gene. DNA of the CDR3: TGCGCCAGCAGCTTGCAGACTGGCTCCTACAATGAGCAGTTCTTC. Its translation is CASSLQTGSYNEQFF.

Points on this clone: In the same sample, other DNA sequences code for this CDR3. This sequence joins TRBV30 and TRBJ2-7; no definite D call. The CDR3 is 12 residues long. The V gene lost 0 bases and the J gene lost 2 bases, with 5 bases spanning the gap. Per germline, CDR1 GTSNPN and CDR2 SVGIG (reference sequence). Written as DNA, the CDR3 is TGTGCCTGGAGTGTTGGGACCTACGAGCAGTACTTC. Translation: CAWSVGTYEQYF.